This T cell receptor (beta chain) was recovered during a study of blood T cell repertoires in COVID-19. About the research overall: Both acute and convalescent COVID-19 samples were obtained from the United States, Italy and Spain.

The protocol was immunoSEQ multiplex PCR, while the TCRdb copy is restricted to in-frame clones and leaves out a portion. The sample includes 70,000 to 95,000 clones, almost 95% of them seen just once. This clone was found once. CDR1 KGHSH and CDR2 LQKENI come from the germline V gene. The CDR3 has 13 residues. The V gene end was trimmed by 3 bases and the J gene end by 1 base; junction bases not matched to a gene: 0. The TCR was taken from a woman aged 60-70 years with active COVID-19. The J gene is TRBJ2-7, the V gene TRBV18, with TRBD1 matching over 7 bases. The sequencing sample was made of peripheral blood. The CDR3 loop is CASSPDRSYEQYF. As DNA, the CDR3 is TGTGCCAGCTCACCGGACAGGTCCTACGAGCAGTACTTC.